This paragraph reports one T cell receptor beta chain. The data derive from a study of T-cell reconstitution after alpha-beta-depleted transplantation in children. V shed 2 bases and J 5 bases; nucleotides not matched to a gene: 2. The germline V gene encodes CDR1 SGHNT and CDR2 YYREEE (reference sequence). The CDR3 totals 14 residues. Unique molecular identifiers were incorporated when the TCRbeta library was constructed. TCRdb re-called the PCR reads through MiXCR, storing one row per CDR3 protein. Among 500,000 to 600,000 distinct CDR3 sequences listed, roughly 18% were seen once. The chain employs TRBV5-4 and TRBJ2-2, with 8 positions matching TRBD2. Here the sequenced sample was PBMCs from the stem cell graft donor, taken from the stem cell graft. The TCR was taken from a human donor who donated a stem cell graft to a child with acute lymphoblastic leukemia. CDR3 nucleotides: TGTGCCAGCAGCTTCACGGGAGGGACCGGGGAGCTGTTTTTT. It encodes CASSFTGGTGELFF.